Below, 27 T cell receptor beta chains from the same sample are listed, as sequenced in a study of cytomegalovirus exposure and HLA in healthy donors. Use of 60 Vbeta and 13 Jbeta primers characterized the PCR. Only in-frame clones appear in the TCRdb table, and some are missing; sequencing was by immunoSEQ multiplex PCR. The sample contains 120,000 or so clones, roughly 8.6% of which appear only once. Sequencing used PBMCs. The receptor set was obtained from a woman aged 40 to 50 in good health and CMV-seropositive.

About this clone: Germline is not matched at one junction end, which may reflect a read error. This rearrangement joins TRBV5-6 to TRBJ2-1; 7 positions agree with TRBD2. The germline V gene has CDR1 SGHDT and CDR2 YYEEEE. The CDR3 length is 13 residues. The CDR3 sequence: CASSLVGGNEQLF. The CDR3 DNA sequence: TGTGCCAGCAGCTTGGTGGGGGGGAATGAGCAGCTCTTC. Together with reference TRBV5-6 and TRBJ2-1, the CDR3 gives the full variable domain: DAGVTQSPTHLIKTRGQQVTLRCSPKSGHDTVSWYQQALGQGPQFIFQYYEEEERQRGNFPDRFSGHQFPNYSSELNVNALLLGDSALYLCASSLVGGNEQLFGPGTRLTVL.

The genes are TRBV27 and TRBJ2-7, with 7 bases aligning to TRBD1. The CDR3 runs to 16 residues. CDR1 and CDR2 from the germline V gene are MNHEY and SMNVEV (reference sequence). V gave up 6 bases and J gave up 3 bases; unmatched junction bases: 14. CDR3 residues: CASRQPGSGQHYEQYF. Here the CDR3 DNA reads TGTGCCAGCAGGCAGCCAGGGTCGGGACAGCACTACGAGCAGTACTTC.

This clone appeared a few times. The V call is TRBV10-3, the J call TRBJ1-1, with D tentatively TRBD1 (6 bases). Germline lookup yields CDR1 ENHRY and CDR2 SYGVKD. Trimming removed 10 bases from V and 1 base from J, with 13 bases in between. This CDR3 has 13 residues. The CDR3 DNA sequence: TGTGCCAAAAGACAGGACCCGAACACTGAAGCTTTCTTT. This sequence encodes CAKRQDPNTEAFF.

This clone has only a few counts. This chain connects TRBV30 to TRBJ2-2; the D gene is possibly TRBD1 (6 bases). Germline V gene sequence: CDR1 GTSNPN, CDR2 SVGIG (reference sequence). This CDR3 contains 13 residues. V was shortened by 2 bases and J by 5 bases, with 9 bases between the two germline ends. CDR3 nucleotides: TGTGCCTGGAGTTATCAGGGGACCGGGGAGCTGTTTTTT. Translation gives CAWSYQGTGELFF.

The chain employs TRBV14 and TRBJ1-2, with 8 bases identical to TRBD1. CDR3 length: 16 amino acids. V shed 4 bases, J shed 10 bases, and the junction held 17 bases outside the gene matches. The V gene's germline CDR1 is SGHDN and CDR2 FVKESK. The DNA for the CDR3 is TGTGCCAGCAGCCCGCGGACAGGGTATAACACCCTCAACTACACCTTC. This gives the protein CASSPRTGYNTLNYTF.

The rearrangement joins TRBV19 to TRBJ1-1; D unresolved. Germline V gene sequence: CDR1 LNHDA, CDR2 SQIVND (reference sequence). The V gene lost 7 bases and the J gene lost 1 base, with 10 bases spanning the gap. The CDR3 loop spans 13 amino acids. The DNA of the CDR3 is TGTGCCAGTATCCCGGACTGGAACACTGAAGCTTTCTTT. The encoded protein is CASIPDWNTEAFF.

This chain uses TRBV7-6 with TRBJ1-1; D is uncertain. The ends were cut back, 5 bases at V and 4 bases at J, with 17 bases in the middle. Germline CDR1 is SGHVS and CDR2 is FNYEAQ. The CDR3 has 15 amino acids. CDR3 sequence reads: CASSPLGSTGTEAFF. The CDR3, as DNA: TGTGCCAGCAGCCCCCTCGGCTCAACGGGCACTGAAGCTTTCTTT.

The count of this clone is one. This chain joins TRBV5-6 and TRBJ1-4; D call uncertain. Trimming took off 4 bases at V and 7 bases at J, with 20 bases between the two ends. Germline CDR1 reads SGHDT; CDR2 reads YYEEEE. CDR3 length: 16 amino acids. The CDR3 region is CASSHRVGIMSEKLFF. The CDR3 region has the DNA TGTGCCAGCAGCCATCGGGTCGGGATTATGAGTGAAAAACTGTTTTTT.

This clone was seen only a few times. This CDR3 reads CASSFRGYNTEAFF. The CDR3 DNA reads as TGTGCCAGCAGCTTCCGGGGATATAACACTGAAGCTTTCTTT. The V call is TRBV13, the J call TRBJ1-1; D gene uncertain. The V gene lost 3 bases and the J gene lost 2 bases, with 10 bases spanning the gap. CDR1 is PRHDT and CDR2 is FYEKMQ in the germline V gene (reference sequence). This CDR3 spans 14 amino acids.

In this sample, this clone turned up a few times. The rearrangement joins TRBV5-4 to TRBJ1-4, with D possibly matching TRBD1 (6 bases). V was clipped by 0 bases and J by 7 bases, with 10 bases between them. CDR1 and CDR2 (germline): SGHNT, YYREEE (reference sequence). The CDR3 loop spans 14 amino acids. CDR3 nucleotide sequence: TGTGCCAGCAGCTTGGGGGGGCGGGTTGAAAAACTGTTTTTT. Amino acids: CASSLGGRVEKLFF.

The table lists this clone with a few counts. The rearrangement links TRBV5-1 to TRBJ2-3; a weak D match, TRBD1 (6 bases). The CDR3 is 15 residues long. Per the germline V gene, CDR1 is SGHRS and CDR2 is YFSETQ. Trimming removed 1 base at V and 5 bases at J, with 14 bases between. The DNA for the CDR3 is TGCGCCAGCAGCTTGATGGGACAAGACTTAGATACGCAGTATTTT. It yields the protein CASSLMGQDLDTQYF.

This clone has only a few counts. The chain couples TRBV18 to TRBJ2-2; D perhaps matches TRBD2 (6 bases). The CDR3 sequence is 14 residues long. Germline CDR1 is KGHSH and CDR2 is LQKENI. V lost 3 bases and J 1 base, leaving 6 bases between the germline ends. Here the CDR3 reads CASSPGRNTGELFF. The CDR3 DNA reads TGTGCCAGCTCACCCGGGAGGAACACCGGGGAGCTGTTTTTT.

This clone occurred a few times. This chain uses TRBV4-1 with TRBJ1-1, with a weak D call TRBD1 (6 bases). The V gene lost 3 bases and the J gene lost 10 bases, with 9 bases spanning the gap. The CDR3 spans 11 residues. The germline V gene encodes CDR1 MGHRA and CDR2 YSYEKL. CDR3 residues: CASSHTGTAFF. CDR3 DNA sequence: TGCGCCAGCAGCCATACAGGGACAGCTTTCTTT.

The gene calls are TRBV5-1 and TRBJ2-5; 8 nucleotides line up with TRBD1. The CDR3 contains 17 residues. CDR1 and CDR2 (germline): SGHRS, YFSETQ. Losses at the gene ends were 5 bases for V and 1 base for J; bases not matched to a gene: 13. This CDR3 reads CASSSNTQGAAQETQYF. CDR3 in DNA: TGCGCCAGCAGTTCCAATACCCAGGGGGCCGCCCAAGAGACCCAGTACTTC.

The sample holds a few counts of this clone. Germline is not matched at one junction end, which may reflect a read error. This chain joins TRBV7-3 and TRBJ1-1, with TRBD1 matching 7 bases. The CDR3 consists of 12 residues. Germline CDR1 SGHTA, CDR2 FQGTGA. CDR3 loop: CASSSGQEGASF. CDR3 DNA sequence: TGTGCCAGCAGCTCAGGACAGGAAGGGGCTTCCTTT. Full variable domain (outside the CDR3, taken from reference TRBV7-3 and TRBJ1-1): GAGVSQTPSNKVTEKGKYVELRCDPISGHTALYWYRQSLGQGPEFLIYFQGTGAADDSGLPNDRFFAVRPEGSVSTLKIQRTERGDSAVYLCASSSGQEGASFGQGTRLTVV.

The CDR3: CASSLIGYGSQGGGTEAFF. The CDR3 bases are TGTGCCAGCAGCTTAATTGGTTATGGGTCACAGGGGGGGGGCACTGAAGCTTTCTTT. The gene calls are TRBV7-9 and TRBJ1-1; TRBD1 agrees at 8 bases. The CDR3 is 19 residues long. The ends lost 2 bases at V and 4 bases at J; junction bases unmatched: 18. Germline V gene sequence: CDR1 SEHNR, CDR2 FQNEAQ (reference sequence).

This clone came up a few times. The gene calls are TRBV6-5 and TRBJ2-7; 9 bases align to TRBD1. V trimming: 5 bases; J trimming: 5 bases; junction bases outside the gene matches: 7. This CDR3 has 14 residues. Germline V gene lookup returns CDR1 MNHEY and CDR2 SVGAGI. CDR3: CASSDGTGQDEQYF. CDR3 bases: TGTGCCAGCAGTGACGGGACAGGGCAGGACGAGCAGTACTTC.

V and J are TRBV29-1 and TRBJ2-5, with TRBD1 matching over 7 bases. The CDR3 is 11 amino acids. The V segment lost 7 bases and the J segment 11 bases; nucleotides outside the gene matches: 10. The V gene's germline CDR1 is SQVTM and CDR2 ANQGSEA. CDR3 loop: CSALQGREQYF. The CDR3 DNA is TGCAGCGCGTTACAGGGGAGAGAGCAGTACTTC.

The chain is built from TRBV6-5 and TRBJ2-3; D is unresolved. Trimming shortened V by 2 bases and J by 6 bases, and 6 bases separated the two germline ends. The germline V gene has CDR1 MNHEY and CDR2 SVGAGI. The CDR3 extends over 12 amino acids. The CDR3 spells CASSYGLDTQYF. CDR3 nucleotide sequence: TGTGCCAGCAGTTACGGGCTGGATACGCAGTATTTT.

In its sample, this clone was seen a few times. The genes are TRBV5-1 and TRBJ2-7, with D possibly being TRBD2 (6 bases). CDR3 size: 15 residues. V was trimmed by 4 bases and J by 0 bases, leaving 14 bases between them. CDR1 SGHRS and CDR2 YFSETQ come from the germline V gene. The CDR3 reads CASSPDGGGSYEQYF. DNA for the CDR3: TGCGCCAGCAGCCCAGACGGGGGAGGCTCCTACGAGCAGTACTTC.

The V call is TRBV7-9, the J call TRBJ2-7; 7 bases map to TRBD2. Germline V gene lookup returns CDR1 SEHNR and CDR2 FQNEAQ (reference sequence). J gave up 3 bases and V 3 bases, and 2 bases lay outside the gene matches. The CDR3 is 13 amino acids. CDR3 region: CASSFWEGYEQYF. CDR3 in DNA: TGTGCCAGCAGCTTTTGGGAGGGCTACGAGCAGTACTTC.

This clone has more than one count but fewer than ten. The V call is TRBV28, the J call TRBJ2-5, with 8 nucleotides matching TRBD2. CDR1 and CDR2 from the germline V gene are MDHEN and SYDVKM. V lost 5 bases to trimming and J lost 4 bases; unmatched junction nucleotides: 9. This CDR3 spans 15 amino acids. CDR3 amino acids: CASSKERGILETQYF. The CDR3 bases are TGTGCCAGCAGTAAGGAGCGGGGGATCTTAGAGACCCAGTACTTC.

The rearrangement links TRBV18 to TRBJ2-7; TRBD2 aligns across 7 bases. The junction had 8 bases not matched to a gene; V was cut back by 3 bases and J by 0 bases. Germline CDR1 KGHSH, CDR2 LQKENI. The CDR3 is 16 residues long. CDR3 region: CASSPAAGRDSYEQYF. DNA of the CDR3: TGTGCCAGCTCACCGGCGGCGGGGAGGGACTCCTACGAGCAGTACTTC.

This clone was seen only a few times. The chain links TRBV6-6 to TRBJ2-7, with 10 bases identical to TRBD1. Germline V CDR1 and CDR2: MNHNY, SVGAGI (reference sequence). This CDR3 has 15 amino acids. V was clipped by 8 bases and J by 1 base; unmatched bases: 8. The CDR3 reads CASCVRDRGSYEQYF. The CDR3 nucleotides read TGTGCCAGCTGTGTCCGGGACAGGGGTTCCTACGAGCAGTACTTC.

The chain combines TRBV27 with TRBJ1-2; perhaps TRBD1 as D (5 bases). V was trimmed by 3 bases and J by 4 bases, leaving 12 bases between them. This CDR3 has 14 residues. The germline V gene encodes CDR1 MNHEY and CDR2 SMNVEV (reference sequence). The CDR3 region is CASSFRGTSYGYTF. The CDR3 DNA is TGTGCCAGCAGTTTCCGGGGGACGAGCTATGGCTACACCTTC.

This clone has just a few counts. The rearrangement uses TRBV7-3 and TRBJ2-6; the D is unclear. CDR3 length equals 14 residues. V was shortened by 5 bases and J by 0 bases, with 5 bases between the two germline ends. Germline assignment: CDR1 SGHTA and CDR2 FQGTGA. The CDR3 DNA reads as TGTGCCAGCAGCCGGAGCTCTGGGGCCAACGTCCTGACTTTC. It translates to CASSRSSGANVLTF.

This chain joins TRBV29-1 and TRBJ2-7; 10 bases fit TRBD1. Per the germline V gene, CDR1 is SQVTM and CDR2 is ANQGSEA. This CDR3 has 13 amino acids. After removal of 7 bases from V and 0 bases from J, the junction contained 3 bases not matched to a gene. The CDR3 nucleotides read TGCAGCGCGGGACAGGGGATCTCCTACGAGCAGTACTTC. It yields the protein CSAGQGISYEQYF.